A selection of T cell receptor beta chains follows, all from one sample in a study of beta chain features in type 1 diabetes. The table came from immunoSEQ multiplex PCR; TCRdb's copy has only in-frame clones and leaves some out. The table shows hundreds of thousands of clones, with around 15% occurring only once. Sequencing was carried out using naive CD4+ T cells from blood. These receptors were taken from a man younger than 35 with type 1 diabetes. Both conserved end residues are part of each CDR3. The D gene is left open where the match is weak. Expanded clones get a size class; other rows say once, few or many, or leave the size out.

V: TRBV11-1; size: few; J: TRBJ1-6; D: NA; DNA: TGTGCCAGCAGCTCCGAACCAGGGGCATGGTCACCCCTCCACTTT; CDR3: CASSSEPGAWSPLHF
V: TRBV9; size: few; J: TRBJ1-2; D: TRBD1; DNA: TGTGCCAGCACCGCGACAGGGGAAAAAAACTATGGCTACACCTTC; CDR3: CASTATGEKNYGYTF
V: TRBV7-2; size: NA; J: TRBJ2-7; D: NA; DNA: TGTGCCAGCAGCCCCTTGGGGCACGAGCAGTACTTC; CDR3: CASSPLGHEQYF
V: TRBV7-3; size: NA; J: TRBJ2-1; D: TRBD1; DNA: TGTGCCAGCAGCTTGGGACAGGGGGCATCCGGCAATGAGCAGTTCTTC; CDR3: CASSLGQGASGNEQFF
V: TRBV5-1; size: few; J: TRBJ2-1; D: TRBD2; DNA: TGCGCCAGCAGCTTGGTGGTAGCGGGAGACGGTGAGCAGTTCTTC; CDR3: CASSLVVAGDGEQFF
V: TRBV7-2; size: NA; J: TRBJ2-5; D: TRBD1; DNA: TGTGCCAGCAGCGCCTACACGACAGGGGAAGAGACCCAGTACTTC; CDR3: CASSAYTTGEETQYF
V: TRBV7-3; size: few; J: TRBJ1-2; D: NA; DNA: TGCGCCAGCAGCCAAGCAAACGGACTCTATGGCTACACCTTC; CDR3: CASSQANGLYGYTF
V: TRBV29-1; size: once; J: TRBJ1-2; D: TRBD1; DNA: TGCAGCGTTTCCCGACAGGGGTCAAACTATGGCTACACCTTC; CDR3: CSVSRQGSNYGYTF
V: TRBV7-2; size: NA; J: TRBJ1-5; D: NA; DNA: TGTGCCAGCAGCTCCAGGGGTAGCAATCAGCCCCAGCATTTT; CDR3: CASSSRGSNQPQHF
V: TRBV9; size: NA; J: TRBJ2-3; D: TRBD2; DNA: TGTGCCAGCAGCACGGGACTAGCGGGAGGAGATACGCAGTATTTT; CDR3: CASSTGLAGGDTQYF
V: TRBV28; size: NA; J: TRBJ2-6; D: NA; DNA: TGTGCCAGCAGTACACCGCGCTCTGGGGCCAACGTCCTGACTTTC; CDR3: CASSTPRSGANVLTF
V: TRBV5-6; size: NA; J: TRBJ2-5; D: NA; DNA: TGTGCCAGCAGCCTCCCAGGGTTCGCCCAGTACTTC; CDR3: CASSLPGFAQYF
V: TRBV7-9; size: NA; J: TRBJ1-5; D: NA; DNA: TGTGCCAGCAGCCATTCCAGGGGAGGGAATCAGCCCCAGCATTTT; CDR3: CASSHSRGGNQPQHF
V: TRBV13; size: NA; J: TRBJ1-3; D: NA; DNA: TGTGCCAGCAGCTCTGAAGGGTCCTCTGGAAACACCATATATTTT; CDR3: CASSSEGSSGNTIYF
V: TRBV7-2; size: few; J: TRBJ2-1; D: TRBD2; DNA: TGTGCCAGCAGCTCCGTAGCGGGAGGCCGCAGGGAGCAGTTCTTC; CDR3: CASSSVAGGRREQFF
V: TRBV29-1; size: NA; J: TRBJ2-2; D: NA; DNA: TGCAGCGTACAGGTCCCCCTCGAGCTTGGAGGGGAGCTGTTTTTT; CDR3: CSVQVPLELGGELFF
V: TRBV5-1; size: NA; J: TRBJ2-6; D: NA; DNA: TGCGCCAGCAGCCCCGGGGGACACTCTGGGGCCAACGTCCTGACTTTC; CDR3: CASSPGGHSGANVLTF
V: TRBV29-1; size: NA; J: TRBJ1-1; D: NA; DNA: TGCAGCGCCAGCACGGGGGGCGGGAACACTGAAGCTTTCTTT; CDR3: CSASTGGGNTEAFF
V: TRBV7-6; size: few; J: TRBJ2-7; D: TRBD2; DNA: TGTGCCAGCAGCTTGGGACTAGCGACCTCCTACGAGCAGTACTTC; CDR3: CASSLGLATSYEQYF
V: TRBV28; size: NA; J: TRBJ1-5; D: TRBD1; DNA: TGTGCCAGCAGTACCGGACAGGGGTTTCAGCCCCAGCATTTT; CDR3: CASSTGQGFQPQHF
V: TRBV18; size: NA; J: TRBJ2-5; D: TRBD2; DNA: TGTGCCAGCTCACCACCGAGCCTAGCGGGACTGGAGACCCAGTACTTC; CDR3: CASSPPSLAGLETQYF
V: TRBV11-2; size: NA; J: TRBJ2-2; D: NA; DNA: TGTGCCAGCAGTACGTTGGGAGGGAACACCGGGGAGCTGTTTTTT; CDR3: CASSTLGGNTGELFF
V: TRBV4-1; size: NA; J: TRBJ2-1; D: NA; DNA: TGCGCCAGCAGCCAAGAGGCGGGGACGTACAATGAGCAGTTCTTC; CDR3: CASSQEAGTYNEQFF
V: TRBV9; size: few; J: TRBJ2-5; D: TRBD2; DNA: TGTGCCAGCAGCGTAGTAGCCTCGGGACTAGCGGGAGATGAGACCCAGTACTTC; CDR3: CASSVVASGLAGDETQYF
V: TRBV28; size: NA; J: TRBJ1-1; D: NA; DNA: TGTGCCAGCAGTCTGGCAGATTACACTGAAGCTTTCTTT; CDR3: CASSLADYTEAFF
V: TRBV5-4; size: NA; J: TRBJ2-2; D: TRBD2; DNA: TGTGCCAGCAGCCCCAGGAGCGGGAGGTCCGCGAACACCGGGGAGCTGTTTTTT; CDR3: CASSPRSGRSANTGELFF
V: TRBV30; size: NA; J: TRBJ2-2; D: NA; DNA: TGTGCCTGGATCCTCGGAAGCACCGGGGAGCTGTTTTTT; CDR3: CAWILGSTGELFF
V: TRBV19; size: NA; J: TRBJ2-7; D: NA; DNA: TGTGCCAGTAGTATTCGGACTCGGTACGAGCAGTACTTC; CDR3: CASSIRTRYEQYF
V: TRBV10-2; size: few; J: TRBJ2-1; D: NA; DNA: TGCGCCAGCGGGTACAATGAGCAGTTCTTC; CDR3: CASGYNEQFF
V: TRBV30; size: NA; J: TRBJ1-3; D: NA; DNA: TGTGCCTGTTCGGGCTTCTCCTCTGGAAACACCATATATTTT; CDR3: CACSGFSSGNTIYF
V: TRBV18; size: few; J: TRBJ2-2; D: NA; DNA: TGTGCCAGCTCACCACGAGGAAAAGGAGGGCTTGTCGGGGAGCTGTTTTTT; CDR3: CASSPRGKGGLVGELFF
V: TRBV9; size: NA; J: TRBJ2-1; D: TRBD2; DNA: TGTGCCAGCAGCGTAGCTAGCGGGGGGCCACACCACCGGGGGAATGAGCAGTTCTTC; CDR3: CASSVASGGPHHRGNEQFF
V: TRBV6-5; size: NA; J: TRBJ1-5; D: NA; DNA: TGTGCCAGCAGTTACTCTAGAGGGGGGCAGCCCCAGCATTTT; CDR3: CASSYSRGGQPQHF
V: TRBV6-5; size: NA; J: TRBJ2-1; D: NA; DNA: TGTGCCAGCAGTTACGGGCCTCACGGCTACAATGAGCAGTTCTTC; CDR3: CASSYGPHGYNEQFF
V: TRBV29-1; size: few; J: TRBJ2-7; D: NA; DNA: TGCAGCGTTGCATGGGGACTGCTGGATTCCTACGAGCAGTACTTC; CDR3: CSVAWGLLDSYEQYF
V: TRBV11-2; size: few; J: TRBJ2-2; D: NA; DNA: TGTGCCAGCAGCTACCCTCGTGGCGGTAGGGCCACCGGGGAGCTGTTTTTT; CDR3: CASSYPRGGRATGELFF
V: TRBV10-3; size: few; J: TRBJ1-6; D: NA; DNA: TGTGCCATCGGACGACCTCCCGGGACGGAGGGGAATTCACCCCTCCACTTT; CDR3: CAIGRPPGTEGNSPLHF
V: TRBV7-2; size: few; J: TRBJ2-5; D: TRBD1; DNA: TGTGCCAGCAGCTTCGCATCCAGGACAGGCCAAGAGACCCAGTACTTC; CDR3: CASSFASRTGQETQYF
V: TRBV30; size: NA; J: TRBJ2-1; D: NA; DNA: TGTGCCTGGAGTGTACGAGGAGCGGACAATGAGCAGTTCTTC; CDR3: CAWSVRGADNEQFF
V: TRBV29-1; size: NA; J: TRBJ2-2; D: NA; DNA: TGCAGCGCCTCAGTAACGGTAAAGCCCGGGGAGCTGTTTTTT; CDR3: CSASVTVKPGELFF
V: TRBV7-9; size: few; J: TRBJ2-1; D: TRBD2; DNA: TGTGCCAGCAGCTTAGGTCTAGCGGGAGTGCATGAGCAGTTCTTC; CDR3: CASSLGLAGVHEQFF
V: TRBV27; size: few; J: TRBJ2-7; D: NA; DNA: TGTGCCAGCAGTCCCTACGGGCAGGGCAGGCAGTACTTC; CDR3: CASSPYGQGRQYF
V: TRBV10-3; size: NA; J: TRBJ2-1; D: TRBD2; DNA: TGTGCCATCAGTACCCTAGCGGGGTCCTCCTACAATGAGCAGTTCTTC; CDR3: CAISTLAGSSYNEQFF
V: TRBV14; size: NA; J: TRBJ2-3; D: TRBD2; DNA: TGTGCCAGCAGCCCGCCGGAGCGGGGTACGCAGTATTTT; CDR3: CASSPPERGTQYF
V: TRBV30; size: few; J: TRBJ1-5; D: NA; DNA: TGTGCCTGGAGTGGGGGCAGGGTTGGCAATCAGCCCCAGCATTTT; CDR3: CAWSGGRVGNQPQHF
V: TRBV7-2; size: few; J: TRBJ2-7; D: NA; DNA: TGTGCCAGCAGCCGTGGGGGTAGCCGGGACGGCGAGCAGTACTTC; CDR3: CASSRGGSRDGEQYF
V: TRBV29-1; size: few; J: TRBJ2-1; D: TRBD1; DNA: TGCAGCGCTAAAGGACAGGGGTTCCATGAGCAGTTCTTC; CDR3: CSAKGQGFHEQFF
V: TRBV11-2; size: NA; J: TRBJ2-3; D: TRBD2; DNA: TGTGCCAGCAGCTTAGGGGGAGCGGGGGATACGCAGTATTTT; CDR3: CASSLGGAGDTQYF
V: TRBV6-5; size: NA; J: TRBJ2-7; D: NA; DNA: TGTGCCAGCAGTCCAGGCGGGGCGACCTTCTACGAGCAGTACTTC; CDR3: CASSPGGATFYEQYF
V: TRBV7-2; size: NA; J: TRBJ1-1; D: NA; DNA: TGTGCCAGCAGCTTACAGGGGTCTAACACTGAAGCTTTCTTT; CDR3: CASSLQGSNTEAFF
V: TRBV19; size: NA; J: TRBJ1-5; D: NA; DNA: TGTGCCAGTAGTACTCAGGGGATCGGTAGCAATCAGCCCCAGCATTTT; CDR3: CASSTQGIGSNQPQHF
V: TRBV7-9; size: few; J: TRBJ1-2; D: NA; DNA: TGTGCCAGCAGCTTGCGTAGCTTAGCTAACTATGGCTACACCTTC; CDR3: CASSLRSLANYGYTF
V: TRBV30; size: few; J: TRBJ2-7; D: NA; DNA: TGTGCCTGGGCAGGGGCTTTTTTGTACTTC; CDR3: CAWAGAFLYF